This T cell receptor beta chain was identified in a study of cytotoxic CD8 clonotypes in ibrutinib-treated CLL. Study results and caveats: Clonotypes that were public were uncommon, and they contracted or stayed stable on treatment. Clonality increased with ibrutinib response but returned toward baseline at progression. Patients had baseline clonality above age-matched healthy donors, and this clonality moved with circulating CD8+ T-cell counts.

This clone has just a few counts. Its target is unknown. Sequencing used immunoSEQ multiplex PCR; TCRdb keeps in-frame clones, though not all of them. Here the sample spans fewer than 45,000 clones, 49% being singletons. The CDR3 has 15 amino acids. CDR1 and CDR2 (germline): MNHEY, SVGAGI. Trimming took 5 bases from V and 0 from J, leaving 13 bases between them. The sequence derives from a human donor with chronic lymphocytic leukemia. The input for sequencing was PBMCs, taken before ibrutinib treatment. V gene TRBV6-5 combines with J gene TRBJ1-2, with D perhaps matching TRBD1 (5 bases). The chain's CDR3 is CASSQFGTSNYGYTF. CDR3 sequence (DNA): TGTGCCAGCAGTCAATTCGGGACTTCTAACTATGGCTACACCTTC.